This T cell receptor beta chain was recovered during a study of cytomegalovirus exposure and HLA in healthy donors. Researchers ran the PCR with 60 Vbeta and 13 Jbeta primers. Method: immunoSEQ multiplex PCR; TCRdb's copy keeps in-frame clones and lacks some. Of about 180,000 clones in the sample, roughly 80% were seen once. Germline V gene data show CDR1 as SGDLS and CDR2 as YYNGEE. V gave up 4 bases and J gave up 3 bases; unmatched junction bases: 7. The CDR3 is made up of 15 amino acids. The receptor was isolated from a boy younger than 10 in good health and CMV-seronegative. Sequencing was performed on PBMCs. The chain employs TRBV9 and TRBJ1-1, with 9 bases lining up with TRBD1. The CDR3 DNA sequence: TGTGCCAGCAGCCCACGACAGGGGGGGGACACTGAAGCTTTCTTT. Translated: CASSPRQGGDTEAFF.